These T cell receptor beta chains were read from a single sample in a study of metastatic and nonmetastatic thyroid tumors. TCRdb recomputed clones from the PCR reads via MiXCR. Of about 59,000 clones listed, 25% to 35% were seen once; the top ten hold approximately 16%. Source material: blood. These receptors originate from a female donor with papillary thyroid cancer or a benign thyroid nodule (not recorded which). Some clones in this sample may be carry-over from other donors' samples. Each CDR3 is given with its conserved first and last residue. The order of the fields is clone size, J gene, D gene, V gene, CDR3 protein, CDR3 DNA. D genes are given only for firm matches. Clone size is given for some rows only: seen once, a few or many times, or a class if the clone is expanded.

- | TRBJ2-1 | - | TRBV27 | CASTVIASSPEQFF | TGTGCCAGCACGGTGATAGCGTCTTCCCCGGAGCAGTTCTTC
- | TRBJ2-2 | TRBD1 | TRBV5-1 | CASSLAPGQGSTGELFF | TGCGCCAGCAGCTTGGCCCCGGGACAGGGAAGCACCGGGGAGCTGTTTTTT
- | TRBJ2-5 | TRBD2 | TRBV2 | CASKVVAGGQETQYF | TGTGCCAGCAAGGTGGTAGCGGGAGGGCAAGAGACCCAGTACTTC
few | TRBJ2-7 | - | TRBV2 | CASILEPRRSYEQYF | TGTGCCAGCATTCTAGAACCCCGGCGGTCCTACGAGCAGTACTTC
- | TRBJ2-3 | - | TRBV4-2 | CASSQDMLTGTDTQYF | TGTGCCAGCAGCCAAGATATGCTCACCGGCACAGATACGCAGTATTTT
few | TRBJ2-7 | TRBD2 | TRBV20-1 | CSASPMRTSGRAGSYEQYF | TGCAGTGCTAGTCCAATGAGGACTAGCGGGAGGGCCGGTTCCTACGAGCAGTACTTC
- | TRBJ2-7 | - | TRBV20-1 | CSAREATGYPYEQYF | TGCAGTGCTAGAGAGGCGACCGGCTACCCCTACGAGCAGTACTTC
many | TRBJ2-2 | TRBD2 | TRBV4-1 | CASSPGLARTGGLFF | TGCGCCAGCAGCCCGGGACTAGCGAGGACCGGGGGGCTGTTTTTT
few | TRBJ1-1 | - | TRBV6-1 | CATKMGGGTYTEAFF | TGTGCCACCAAAATGGGGGGTGGGACGTACACTGAAGCTTTCTTT
few | TRBJ2-2 | - | TRBV6-1 | CASRAGRELFF | TGTGCCAGCAGGGCCGGGAGGGAGCTGTTTTTT
many | TRBJ2-1 | - | TRBV25-1 | CASSELGTVSSYNEQFF | TGTGCCAGCAGTGAATTAGGGACGGTGAGCTCCTACAATGAGCAGTTCTTC
many | TRBJ2-1 | TRBD1 | TRBV2 | CASRLPLGDRMNEQFF | TGTGCCAGCAGGCTCCCCCTGGGGGACAGGATGAATGAGCAGTTCTTC
- | TRBJ2-5 | - | TRBV6-1 | CASSTSQRPEGTQYF | TGTGCCAGCAGTACCTCACAGAGACCCGAGGGGACCCAGTACTTC
- | TRBJ1-6 | TRBD1 | TRBV19 | CASRTGQFNSPLHF | TGTGCCAGTAGGACGGGACAGTTTAATTCACCCCTCCACTTT
- | TRBJ1-2 | TRBD1 | TRBV6-1 | CASSGDRVGGYTF | TGTGCCAGCAGTGGGGACAGGGTAGGTGGCTACACCTTC
many | TRBJ2-7 | - | TRBV6-1 | CASRGLAYEQYF | TGTGCCAGCAGAGGACTTGCCTACGAGCAGTACTTC
few | TRBJ1-5 | - | TRBV10-2 | CASSEIDRSSNQPQHF | TGCGCCAGCAGTGAGATCGACAGGTCGAGCAATCAGCCCCAGCATTTT
few | TRBJ2-7 | - | TRBV27 | CASSLRGEQYF | TGTGCCAGCAGTCTCCGGGGTGAGCAGTACTTC
few | TRBJ2-2 | - | TRBV27 | CASSPAPGDTGELFF | TGTGCCAGCAGCCCGGCGCCTGGGGACACCGGGGAGCTGTTTTTT
- | TRBJ1-2 | - | TRBV11-2 | CASSLVRSVNYGYTF | TGTGCCAGCAGCTTAGTTAGGTCAGTCAACTATGGCTACACCTTC
- | TRBJ2-1 | - | TRBV11-2 | CASSADQGSYNEQFF | TGTGCCAGCAGCGCCGATCAGGGTTCCTACAATGAGCAGTTCTTC
many | TRBJ2-3 | - | TRBV29-1 | CSVLKLVTSPDTQYF | TGCAGCGTTCTAAAGTTAGTAACTAGCCCAGATACGCAGTATTTT
many | TRBJ2-7 | TRBD1 | TRBV20-1 | CSAMDRGPLEQYF | TGCAGTGCTATGGACAGGGGCCCTTTGGAGCAGTACTTC
- | TRBJ1-2 | TRBD1 | TRBV6-1 | CASSVGTGDYGYTF | TGTGCCAGCAGCGTCGGGACAGGGGATTATGGCTACACCTTC
- | TRBJ2-7 | TRBD1 | TRBV6-2/TRBV6-3 | CASSYSGGTGILYEQYF | TGTGCCAGCAGTTACTCGGGCGGGACAGGGATATTGTACGAGCAGTACTTC
- | TRBJ1-2 | - | TRBV20-1 | CSARDRDYGYTF | TGCAGTGCTAGAGACAGGGACTATGGCTACACCTTC
few | TRBJ1-2 | TRBD1 | TRBV6-2/TRBV6-3 | CASKEIDRASGYTF | TGTGCCAGCAAAGAGATCGACAGGGCCTCAGGCTACACCTTC
many | TRBJ2-7 | - | TRBV7-9 | CASSPLGPTYEQYF | TGTGCCAGCAGCCCACTCGGGCCGACCTACGAGCAGTACTTC
many | TRBJ1-1 | - | TRBV12-3/TRBV12-4 | CASSLRGIGTEAFF | TGTGCCAGCAGTTTAAGGGGGATCGGGACTGAAGCTTTCTTT
few | TRBJ2-1 | - | TRBV7-6 | CASSFLTGDGGNEQFF | TGTGCCAGCAGCTTCCTGACAGGTGATGGGGGCAATGAGCAGTTCTTC
- | TRBJ2-2 | TRBD2 | TRBV27 | CASSFGTSGAPGELFF | TGTGCCAGCAGTTTTGGGACTAGCGGGGCACCCGGGGAGCTGTTTTTT
large | TRBJ2-1 | TRBD2 | TRBV7-2 | CASSSTSESSYNEQFF | TGTGCCAGCAGCTCGACTAGCGAAAGCTCCTACAATGAGCAGTTCTTC
- | TRBJ2-2 | TRBD1 | TRBV7-8 | CASSLGDRGIAGELFF | TGTGCCAGCAGCTTAGGGGACAGGGGTATAGCCGGGGAGCTGTTTTTT
few | TRBJ2-7 | - | TRBV2 | CASLPTYEQYF | TGTGCCAGTCTCCCGACCTACGAGCAGTACTTC
few | TRBJ2-2 | TRBD1 | TRBV6-2/TRBV6-3 | CASSSAGGGSGELFF | TGTGCCAGCAGTTCGGCAGGGGGTGGGTCCGGGGAGCTGTTTTTT
- | TRBJ1-5 | - | TRBV24-1 | CAVGQPQHF | TGTGCCGTCGGTCAGCCCCAGCATTTT
- | TRBJ2-1 | - | TRBV6-1 | CASSGAGYNEQFF | TGTGCCAGCAGTGGAGCGGGCTACAATGAGCAGTTCTTC
- | TRBJ2-1 | TRBD2 | TRBV12-3/TRBV12-4 | CASSRTSGISYNEQFF | TGTGCCAGCAGCCGTACTAGCGGAATATCCTACAATGAGCAGTTCTTC
medium-sized | TRBJ2-5 | - | TRBV12-3/TRBV12-4 | CASSLGAGPWETQYF | TGTGCCAGCAGTTTGGGGGCAGGGCCATGGGAGACCCAGTACTTC
few | TRBJ2-2 | - | TRBV7-3 | CATSMGTGELFF | TGTGCCACTTCAATGGGTACCGGGGAGCTGTTTTTT
medium-sized | TRBJ2-1 | TRBD2 | TRBV7-3 | CASSLTGLAGGEQFF | TGTGCCAGCAGCTTAACTGGACTAGCGGGAGGTGAGCAGTTCTTC
- | TRBJ2-2 | TRBD2 | TRBV5-1 | CASSLSLAEPTGELFF | TGCGCCAGCAGCTTGTCGCTAGCGGAACCAACCGGGGAGCTGTTTTTT
few | TRBJ2-3 | - | TRBV6-5 | CASSYSFSRADTQYF | TGTGCCAGCAGTTACTCGTTTTCGCGGGCAGATACGCAGTATTTT
few | TRBJ2-7 | TRBD1 | TRBV5-1 | CASSSLTGASYEQYF | TGCGCCAGCAGTTCGCTGACAGGGGCGTCCTACGAGCAGTACTTC
- | TRBJ2-2 | - | TRBV24-1 | CATSESKGELFF | TGTGCCACCAGTGAATCTAAAGGGGAGCTGTTTTTT
- | TRBJ2-5 | - | TRBV6-1 | CASSKGLQTQYF | TGTGCCAGCAGTAAGGGGCTCCAGACCCAGTACTTC
- | TRBJ2-5 | - | TRBV7-9 | CASSSGLSQETQYF | TGTGCCAGCAGCTCGGGACTCTCCCAAGAGACCCAGTACTTC
many | TRBJ1-2 | - | TRBV20-1 | CSAIKQGDGYTF | TGCAGTGCCATAAAACAGGGTGATGGCTACACCTTC
- | TRBJ2-2 | - | TRBV5-1 | CASSLASRNTGELFF | TGCGCCAGCAGCTTGGCTAGCAGGAACACCGGGGAGCTGTTTTTT
- | TRBJ2-3 | - | TRBV27 | CASSLIQNTDTQYF | TGTGCCAGCAGTTTGATCCAGAACACAGATACGCAGTATTTT
few | TRBJ1-3 | TRBD1 | TRBV6-4 | CASSVSTGAGNTIYF | TGTGCCAGCAGTGTCTCGACAGGGGCCGGAAACACCATATATTTT
many | TRBJ1-1 | - | TRBV5-1 | CASSFGTAEGTEAFF | TGCGCCAGCAGCTTCGGCACAGCCGAAGGCACTGAAGCTTTCTTT
few | TRBJ1-2 | TRBD1 | TRBV20-1 | CSARGGYTF | TGCAGTGCCAGGGGGGGCTACACCTTC
- | TRBJ2-2 | - | TRBV5-1 | CASSLGITGELFF | TGCGCCAGCAGCTTGGGGATAACCGGGGAGCTGTTTTTT
- | TRBJ1-2 | - | TRBV20-1 | CSASLPDSSGYTF | TGCAGTGCTAGTCTCCCCGACAGTTCTGGCTACACCTTC
- | TRBJ2-7 | - | TRBV7-8 | CASSSMSDWGNEQYF | TGTGCCAGCAGCTCGATGTCGGACTGGGGGAACGAGCAGTACTTC
- | TRBJ1-1 | - | TRBV28 | CASSTGFGTEAFF | TGTGCCAGCAGTACAGGGTTCGGGACTGAAGCTTTCTTT